Given below is one TCR beta chain in context. The V gene's germline CDR1 is SGHAT and CDR2 FQDESV (reference sequence). J lost 5 bases, V lost 1 base, and 11 bases had no gene match. This CDR3 contains 18 residues. The study drew all its donors from Caucasian adults living in Nashville, Tennessee. These data are taken from a study of shared clonotypes between healthy human individuals. Turning to the study itself: Used for every donor were three CD4 naive, three CD4 memory, two CD8 naive and one CD8 memory plate.

Clones were read by immunoSEQ multiplex PCR, and TCRdb kept only the in-frame ones, dropping some. The data contain about 2.4 million clones, roughly 93% of them seen just once; the ten biggest clones take up 0.36%. The chain combines TRBV11-1 with TRBJ2-2; 9 bases match TRBD1. This sequence originates from a man aged 18-30 years in good health. Some clones in this sample may be carry-over from other donors' samples. The sample was naive CD4+ T cells from PBMCs. This sample's subset: CD45RA+ positively selected. The CDR3 is CASSLVESGQGYTGELFF. The CDR3 DNA reads TGTGCCAGCAGCTTAGTGGAGTCGGGACAGGGTTATACCGGGGAGCTGTTTTTT.